The 9 T cell receptor beta chains presented below share a single source sample, sequenced in a study of T cells in tuberculosis. After thawing and overnight rest, PBMC were stained with GMM-loaded CD1B tetramer, viability dye and anti-CD3 for sorting. CD1B tetramers were loaded with Rhodococcus equi-derived C32 glucose monomycolate. Assay used: immunoSEQ multiplex PCR; TCRdb lists only in-frame clones, some missing. The sample holds about 59,000 clones, about 86% seen once. The source material was CD1b-GMM tetramer-negative cells sorted from PBMCs. Receptor source: an adult woman with latent tuberculosis.

This chain links TRBV15 with TRBJ1-2; unclear D gene. V lost 0 bases and J 0 bases, leaving 8 bases between the germline ends. Looked up from germline, CDR1 is LNHNV and CDR2 is YYDKDF (reference sequence). CDR3 length: 15 residues. The CDR3, as DNA: TGTGCCACCAGCAGAGAAAGGAGAGCTAACTATGGCTACACCTTC. Protein: CATSRERRANYGYTF.

The chain joins TRBV5-1 to TRBJ2-1; possibly TRBD1 for D (6 bases). The CDR3 spans 14 residues. Germline V gives CDR1 SGHRS, CDR2 YFSETQ. V lost 3 bases and J 6 bases, leaving 13 bases between the germline ends. The chain's CDR3 is CASSSSGEINEQFF. DNA for the CDR3: TGCGCCAGCAGCTCATCAGGGGAAATCAATGAGCAGTTCTTC. Drawing the rest from reference TRBV5-1 and TRBJ2-1, the complete variable domain is KAGVTQTPRYLIKTRGQQVTLSCSPISGHRSVSWYQQTPGQGLQFLFEYFSETQRNKGNFPGRFSGRQFSNSRSEMNVSTLELGDSALYLCASSSSGEINEQFFGPGTRLTVL.

The chain couples TRBV21-1 to TRBJ2-4; the table assigns TRBD2, which was not confirmed against the DNA. TRBV21-1 is annotated as a pseudogene. CDR3 size: 17 residues. DNA for the CDR3: TGTGCCAGCAGCTTCTTGAGGGCAGCGGTAGCCAAAAACATTCAGTACTTC. This sequence encodes CASSFLRAAVAKNIQYF.

The rearrangement joins TRBV7-2 to TRBJ2-5; possible D gene TRBD1, 6 bases. CDR1 SGHTA and CDR2 FQGNSA come from the germline V gene. The ends were cut back, 5 bases at V and 5 bases at J, with 15 bases in the middle. The CDR3 contains 14 residues. The chain's CDR3 is CASSPQGWGETQYF. The CDR3 DNA reads as TGTGCCAGCAGCCCTCAGGGGTGGGGCGAGACCCAGTACTTC.

This chain uses TRBV14 with TRBJ2-3; a weak D match, TRBD2 (5 bases). Looked up from germline, CDR1 is SGHDN and CDR2 is FVKESK. The germline V and J ends were trimmed by 1 base and 0 bases, with 17 bases remaining between them. The CDR3 totals 18 residues. For the CDR3, the DNA is TGTGCCAGCAGCCAAGGAACAAGTTGCCGGACTAGCACAGATACGCAGTATTTT. This translates into CASSQGTSCRTSTDTQYF.

This chain joins TRBV5-1 and TRBJ2-7; TRBD2 might be the D (5 bases). The germline V gene has CDR1 SGHRS and CDR2 YFSETQ. Trimming removed 7 bases at V and 5 bases at J, with 10 bases between. This CDR3 has 11 residues. The CDR3 coding sequence is TGCGCCAGCGCGTCGGAGGACGAGCAGTACTTC. It translates to CASASEDEQYF.

The chain links TRBV11-2 to TRBJ1-2; no reliable D call. The CDR3 extends over 12 amino acids. Germline-derived CDR1 and CDR2 are SGHAT and FQNNGV. Trimming removed 3 bases from V and 8 bases from J, with 10 bases in between. CDR3: CASSLRVSGYTF. The CDR3 DNA sequence: TGTGCCAGCAGCTTGAGGGTGAGCGGCTACACCTTC.

This rearrangement joins TRBV6-1 to TRBJ1-2, with 9 bases aligning to TRBD1. The CDR3 loop spans 14 amino acids. Germline-derived CDR1 and CDR2 are MNHNS and SASEGT. With 5 bases clipped from V and 4 bases from J, the junction kept 5 bases outside the gene matches. This chain's CDR3 is CASSPKTGGYGYTF. CDR3 sequence (DNA): TGTGCCAGCAGTCCCAAGACAGGGGGCTATGGCTACACCTTC.

This clone was detected once. The rearrangement joins TRBV11-2 to TRBJ2-1; TRBD2 agrees at 7 bases. The germline gives CDR1 SGHAT, CDR2 FQNNGV. V trimming: 0 bases; J trimming: 8 bases; junction bases outside the gene matches: 1. The CDR3 runs 13 residues. For the CDR3, the DNA is TGTGCCAGCAGCTTAGATCGGGGGGATGAGCAGTTCTTC. Its protein is CASSLDRGDEQFF.